The present T cell receptor beta chain was sequenced within a study of identical twins. General study results and limits: Conclusions were based on cross-sectional statistical analysis, without following the same donors.

The sample holds many counts of this clonotype. What it binds is not known. With no exceptions, donors were healthy Caucasians. Unique molecular identifiers were present on cDNA, and template switching added a universal primer site. TCRdb used MiXCR to reprocess the 5' RACE reads, holding one entry per CDR3 protein. The data contain about 690,000 distinct CDR3 sequences, roughly 6.2% of them singletons. CDR1 and CDR2 from the germline V gene are MNHEY and SVGEGT. The V end was cut by 7 bases, the J end by 1 base, with 11 bases between. The CDR3 sequence is 14 residues long. The sample consisted of naive T cells sorted from blood. The origin of this receptor is a man aged 18-30 years in good health. This rearrangement joins TRBV6-2 or TRBV6-3 to TRBJ1-5; the D gene is possibly TRBD1 (6 bases). The CDR3 nucleotides read TGTGCCAGCAAGGGGGGTCAAAGCAATCAGCCCCAGCATTTT. Translated: CASKGGQSNQPQHF.